This TCR beta chain was identified in a study of shared clonotypes between healthy human individuals. Study results and caveats: Non-shared clonotypes had lower generation probabilities than clonotypes shared by all four sorted-subset donors. Despite large depth, rarefaction showed incomplete sorted-subset sequencing.

Germline values: CDR1 SGHTA, CDR2 FQGNSA. Trimming removed 1 base from V and 4 bases from J; junction bases left unmatched: 6. The CDR3 spans 16 residues. About this clone itself: Its antigen is undetermined.

Replicate sorted-subset PCRs were loaded with approximately 200 ng DNA, 31,000 or so T cell genomes. Clones were sequenced by immunoSEQ multiplex PCR, and TCRdb holds only the in-frame ones, with some missing. The table lists more than 850,000 clones, 78% of them singletons, with more than 0.5% in the top ten. Every donor was a Caucasian adult from Nashville, Tennessee. The TCR was taken from a man aged 18 to 35 in good health. Some clones in this sample may be carry-over from other donors' samples. The V gene is TRBV7-2, the J gene TRBJ2-2; 7 bases agree with TRBD1. The specimen was memory CD4+ T cells from PBMCs. Subset: CD45RA-negative fraction. The CDR3 DNA reads as TGTGCCAGCAGCTTAGGGTTCGCAGGGGGCACCGGGGAGCTGTTTTTT. Residues: CASSLGFAGGTGELFF.